This is a list of T cell receptor beta chains from one sample in a study of blood T cell repertoires in COVID-19. Clones were read by immunoSEQ multiplex PCR, and TCRdb kept only the in-frame ones, dropping some. The repertoire consists of 40,000 to 60,000 clones, with about 88% occurring once and the leading ten covering roughly 4.4%. Sequenced material: peripheral blood. The origin of the receptors is a man in his forties or fifties with active COVID-19. Both conserved end residues are part of each CDR3. D genes are given only for firm matches. Clone size is stated in some rows and not others, as once, few, many or a class when expanded.

TGTGCCAGCAGCTTGGGGCCGGGTTCAGGGGGCGAGCAGTACTTC CASSLGPGSGGEQYF TRBJ2-7 . TRBD1 TRBV5-6 15
TGTGCCAGCAGTCCATACAGGAAGTATGGCTACACCTTC CASSPYRKYGYTF TRBJ1-2 . . TRBV12-3/TRBV12-4 13
TGTGCCAGCAGTCGGGGGGGCCAAGAGACCCAGTACTTC CASSRGGQETQYF TRBJ2-5 . TRBD2 TRBV7-9 13
TGCGCCAGCAGCTTGAACAGCTTCGATACGCAGTATTTT CASSLNSFDTQYF TRBJ2-3 . . TRBV5-1 13
TGTGCCAGTAGTCTGGGACTTCTGGAAGAGTACTACACCTTC CASSLGLLEEYYTF TRBJ1-2 medium-sized . TRBV19 14
TGTGCCAGCAGCAAGGGACAGAACTCTGGAAACACCATATATTTT CASSKGQNSGNTIYF TRBJ1-3 once TRBD1 TRBV7-2 15
TGTGCCAGCAGCTATGGACAGGGAGTACGAAACACCATATATTTT CASSYGQGVRNTIYF TRBJ1-3 . TRBD1 TRBV6-5 15
TGTGCCAGCAGCTCGTCATCGGGCAGGGTCGAGACCCAGTACTTC CASSSSSGRVETQYF TRBJ2-5 few . TRBV7-2 15
TGTGCCAGCAGCGCCAGACTAGCGGGGGGGCGGGTCACCCAGTACTTC CASSARLAGGRVTQYF TRBJ2-5 . TRBD2 TRBV7-2 16
TGTGCCAGCAGCTTAAGGCGGGGGACCGACGAGCAGTACTTC CASSLRRGTDEQYF TRBJ2-7 once TRBD2 TRBV7-8 14
TGTGCCAGCAGTAGACTAGACAATGAGCAGTTCTTC CASSRLDNEQFF TRBJ2-1 . . TRBV12-3/TRBV12-4 12
TGTGCCAGCAGTGACATAGGGGTCTCCTACGAGCAGTACTTC CASSDIGVSYEQYF TRBJ2-7 . . TRBV6-1 14
TGTGCCAGCAGTCGGGACAGGGGGAAAGGAAACACCATATATTTT CASSRDRGKGNTIYF TRBJ1-3 once TRBD1 TRBV6-5 15
TGTGCCAGCACACGACAGGTCCCAGATACGCAGTATTTT CASTRQVPDTQYF TRBJ2-3 . . TRBV7-2 13
TGTGCCAGCAGTTACAGCACAGCAACTAATGAAAAACTGTTTTTT CASSYSTATNEKLFF TRBJ1-4 few . TRBV6-5 15
TGCAGTGCGAGTAGCGGGGGGGCGGCAGGTGAGACCCAGTACTTC CSASSGGAAGETQYF TRBJ2-5 . TRBD2 TRBV20-1 15
TGTGCCACCAGTGAGCCCGGGACAGGGGGACAAGAGACCCAGTACTTC CATSEPGTGGQETQYF TRBJ2-5 . TRBD1 TRBV24-1 16
TGCGCCAGCAGCCAGGAAGGGGGCCCCGGCTACACCTTC CASSQEGGPGYTF TRBJ1-2 . TRBD1 TRBV4-3 13
TGTGCCAGCAGCCCCGCGGTTAGCACAGATACGCAGTATTTT CASSPAVSTDTQYF TRBJ2-3 . . TRBV6-6 14
TGTGCCAGCAGTTGGGGGGATGAAAAACTGTTTTTT CASSWGDEKLFF TRBJ1-4 . . TRBV12-3/TRBV12-4 12
TGCGCCAGCAGCTTCATGACTAGCGGGGGGGATAGCACAGATACGCAGTATTTT CASSFMTSGGDSTDTQYF TRBJ2-3 . TRBD2 TRBV5-1 18
TGTGCCAGCAGTTCTAAAGGGGGGGAAACAATGCGAGCTTTCTTT CASSSKGGETMRAFF TRBJ1-1 . . TRBV5-6 15
TGTGCCAGCAGTTTTGGTTTCCTGGGGACAGGGGCTTCCGGGGAGCTGTTTTTT CASSFGFLGTGASGELFF TRBJ2-2 . TRBD1 TRBV27 18
TGTGCCAGCAGTTTCCCGACTAGCGGGGGTACAGATACGCAGTATTTT CASSFPTSGGTDTQYF TRBJ2-3 . TRBD2 TRBV27 16
TGCAGCGTTGGATTCGCGGACAGCCCCAATCAGCCCCAGCATTTT CSVGFADSPNQPQHF TRBJ1-5 . . TRBV29-1 15
TGTGCCAGCAGCTTCCGACAGGGGAATTCACCCCTCCACTTT CASSFRQGNSPLHF TRBJ1-6 . TRBD1 TRBV11-2 14
TGTGCCATCAGTGACGGGGACAGCTATGGCTACACCTTC CAISDGDSYGYTF TRBJ1-2 . TRBD1 TRBV10-3 13
TGTGCCAGCACCCCTTCGGGAGGGAACTATGGCTACACCTTC CASTPSGGNYGYTF TRBJ1-2 . . TRBV6-5 14
TGTGCCAGCAGTTTCGCAGGAAGCACAGATACGCAGTATTTT CASSFAGSTDTQYF TRBJ2-3 . . TRBV27 14
TGCGCCAGCAGTGAGGGGTGGGGGCTGGAGACCCAGTACTTC CASSEGWGLETQYF TRBJ2-5 once . TRBV10-2 14
TGTGCCAGCAGCCCAGGGCCCTTAGATACGCAGTATTTT CASSPGPLDTQYF TRBJ2-3 few . TRBV7-2 13
TGTGCCAGCAGGTGGGACAGAGCCTACGAGCAGTACTTC CASRWDRAYEQYF TRBJ2-7 . TRBD1 TRBV28 13
TGTGCCACCAGCAGAGGGACAGGGGGTATAGAGCAGTACTTC CATSRGTGGIEQYF TRBJ2-7 . TRBD1 TRBV15 14
TGTGCCAGCAGTTACCTTGGGGACTCACTGAACTACGAGCAGTACTTC CASSYLGDSLNYEQYF TRBJ2-7 . . TRBV6-5 16
TGTGCCAGCAGCCTCGGGGTTCGCAATCAGCCCCAGCATTTT CASSLGVRNQPQHF TRBJ1-5 . . TRBV6-2/TRBV6-3 14
TGCGCCAGCAGCCAAGAGGGGCGGGATCGAGCTTTCTTT CASSQEGRDRAFF TRBJ1-1 . . TRBV4-1 13
TGTGCCAGCAGGTCGGACAGCTCCTACAATGAGCAGTTCTTC CASRSDSSYNEQFF TRBJ2-1 . . TRBV28 14
TGCGCCAGCCCTAGTGGGGGGAGCCCCGGGGAGCTGTTTTTT CASPSGGSPGELFF TRBJ2-2 . . TRBV10-1 14
TGCAGCGCCGCTCCTGGCGGCGGGGAGCTGTTTTTT CSAAPGGGELFF TRBJ2-2 . . TRBV29-1 12
TGCGCCAGCAGGGAAACAGGGTCTACCCTCAGCACAGATACGCAGTATTTT CASRETGSTLSTDTQYF TRBJ2-3 . . TRBV10-2 17
TGCGCCAGCAGCCCGACTAGCGGCAGATACGAGCAGTACTTC CASSPTSGRYEQYF TRBJ2-7 . TRBD2 TRBV4-3 14
TGTGCCAGCAGTTACGGACTAGCTGGGGCCGGGGAGCTGTTTTTT CASSYGLAGAGELFF TRBJ2-2 . TRBD2 TRBV6-5 15
TGTGCCAGCAGCCCCAAAAATGGCTACACCTTC CASSPKNGYTF TRBJ1-2 . . TRBV7-9 11
TGCGCCAGCAGCCAAGACCGCCCAGGGAGGAGCTCCTATAATTCACCCCTCCACTTT CASSQDRPGRSSYNSPLHF TRBJ1-6 few . TRBV4-1 19
TGTGCCAGCAGTTACTCTTGGGGAGTCGGGGAGCTGTTTTTT CASSYSWGVGELFF TRBJ2-2 . . TRBV6-2/TRBV6-3 14